The clone carrying this TCR beta chain was recorded at least ten times. The antigen remains undetermined. These data belong to a study of human T cells and chemical hapten exposure. Study context: Sensitization used 2% DPC on approximately 2 cm by approximately 2 cm upper inner arm skin.

Whole-study results and caveats: Donor immune responses may differ from healthy people's, since all donors had alopecia.

This sample's time point: pre-sensitization, week 0. The treatment was: therapeutic diphenylcyclopropenone sensitization with weekly scalp DPC. Patients had alopecia, were aged 18 to 70, and were not pregnant. V was cut by 0 bases and J by 4 bases, with 7 bases left in between. The CDR3 length is 12 residues. Germline V CDR1 and CDR2: DFQATT, SNEGSKA (reference sequence). Attachment of unique molecular identifiers to individual cDNA molecules was performed in the library. TCRdb reprocessed the RACE reads with MiXCR, giving one entry per CDR3 protein. Of 300,000 to 450,000 distinct CDR3 sequences detected, around 5.5% appear once; the ten largest clones hold 2.6%.

This rearrangement joins TRBV20-1 to TRBJ2-7, with unresolved D. This TCR was sampled from a woman between 50 and 59 years old with alopecia areata. Some clones in this sample may be carry-over from other donors' samples. The sample here was whole blood, taken in connection with sensitization to the hapten diphenylcyclopropenone (DPC). As DNA, the CDR3 is TGCAGTGCTAGAGATAACAGTTACGAGCAGTACTTC. Encoded protein: CSARDNSYEQYF.